A selection of T cell receptor beta chains follows, all from one sample in a study of T cells in Graves' hyperthyroidism and ophthalmopathy. One entry per CDR3 protein results from TCRdb running MiXCR on the multiplex PCR reads. This table holds hundreds of thousands of distinct CDR3 sequences, about 14% found once. Sequencing used blood. The source of these receptors is a woman in her late teens or twenties with Graves' hyperthyroidism. Both conserved end residues are part of each CDR3. Each record gives: D gene, clone size, J gene, V gene, CDR3 DNA, CDR3 protein. D genes are given only for firm matches. Clone size is not always given. Where it is, it says once, few, many or a class for expanded clones.

.	.	TRBJ1-3	TRBV6-5	TGTGCCAGCAGTTACTCGTCAGCTCGCTCTGGAAACACCATATATTTT	CASSYSSARSGNTIYF
TRBD1	many	TRBJ2-1	TRBV7-8	TGTGCCAGCAGCTTAACCGGGACAGGGACATACAATGAGCAGTTCTTC	CASSLTGTGTYNEQFF
.	many	TRBJ2-5	TRBV18	TGTGCCAGCTCACCGGGGGGGCCGAAAGAGACCCAGTACTTC	CASSPGGPKETQYF
TRBD2	many	TRBJ2-3	TRBV10-3	TGTGCCATCAGGGGGACTAGCGGGAGGGCCAAATCAGATACGCAGTATTTT	CAIRGTSGRAKSDTQYF
TRBD2	.	TRBJ2-1	TRBV11-2	TGTGCCAGCAGACCCGGACTAGCGGGAGCTTACAATGAGCAGTTCTTC	CASRPGLAGAYNEQFF
.	.	TRBJ2-3	TRBV20-1	TGCAGTGCTAGCCCGGGAGCTCCCACAGATACGCAGTATTTT	CSASPGAPTDTQYF
.	.	TRBJ2-7	TRBV7-9	TGTGCCTGCAGCTTAGATAGGGGTGCGGGGGCTGTTTATATATGGACGTACGAGCAGTACTTC	CACSLDRGAGAVYIWTYEQYF
.	many	TRBJ2-7	TRBV5-8	TGTGCCAGCAGCTTCCTAGCGAGCGGTGAGCAGTACTTC	CASSFLASGEQYF
.	.	TRBJ1-1	TRBV29-1	TGCAGCGTTGCAGAGTACACTGAAGCTTTCTTT	CSVAEYTEAFF
.	.	TRBJ1-6	TRBV9	TGTGCCAGCAGCGTAGGCGGTGGGGGGGGCGATGCCCTCCACTTT	CASSVGGGGGDALHF
.	few	TRBJ2-1	TRBV16	TGTGCCAGCAGCCCCCGACCGGTAGGGCTCTTCGATGAGCAGTTCTTC	CASSPRPVGLFDEQFF
.	.	TRBJ1-5	TRBV27	TGTGCCAGCACGGCAGGGCGGTATCAGCCCCAGCATTTT	CASTAGRYQPQHF
.	.	TRBJ2-7	TRBV28	TGTGCCAGCAGTCCCGGAGGCCCAGGGCAAGGTCGGGAGCAGTACTTC	CASSPGGPGQGREQYF
.	.	TRBJ2-1	TRBV24-1	TGTGCCACCAGTGATCGAACCGGGGCGGTCAATGAGCAGTTCTTC	CATSDRTGAVNEQFF
TRBD1	few	TRBJ2-7	TRBV7-9	TGTGCCAGCAGCCACGACAGGGGGCAGTACTACGAGCAGTACTTC	CASSHDRGQYYEQYF
.	many	TRBJ1-1	TRBV11-2	TGTGCCAGCAGCCAAGTAACACAAAACACTGAAGCTTTCTTT	CASSQVTQNTEAFF